The clone carrying this T cell receptor (beta chain) was observed once. Antigen unknown. One end of the junction fails to match germline, which may point to a read error. This entry is derived from a study of cytomegalovirus exposure and HLA in healthy donors. General study findings and limits: Later analysis demonstrated an association between a missense DCLRE1C variant and TCR beta V- and J-gene trimming. In vitro assays verified that a few CMV-associated chains recognized CMV antigens specifically.

Healthy bone marrow donors made up the donors. Researchers ran the PCR with 60 Vbeta and 13 Jbeta primers. Produced via immunoSEQ multiplex PCR; TCRdb's table is partial and in-frame only. The repertoire holds 130,000 to 150,000 clones, around 81% seen once, with less than 3% in the top ten. Material for sequencing was PBMCs. The source of this sequence is a male donor in good health and CMV-seronegative.

The CDR3 DNA sequence: TGTGCCAGCCGCCAAGTCCACGATCCGGGACACTTCACTGAAGCTTTCTTT. This codes for CASRQVHDPGHFTEAFF. The chain combines TRBV4-2 with TRBJ1-1; D is perhaps TRBD1 (6 bases). Germline V gene data show CDR1 as LGHNA and CDR2 as YNFKEQ. The CDR3 totals 17 residues.